These 11 T cell receptor beta chains were all obtained from the same sample, sequenced in a study of blood T cell repertoires in COVID-19. TCRdb keeps only in-frame clones here, not all; method: immunoSEQ multiplex PCR. The data hold about 260,000 clones, with over 75% observed a single time. The source material was PBMCs or T cells enriched from blood (not recorded which). These receptors all stem from a woman under 30 who had recovered from COVID-19.

The V call is TRBV27, the J call TRBJ1-2; unclear D gene. The CDR3 totals 13 residues. Germline V CDR1 and CDR2: MNHEY, SMNVEV (reference sequence). The V end was cut by 2 bases, the J end by 7 bases, with 11 bases between. The CDR3 loop is CASSLAGLAGYTF. DNA of the CDR3: TGTGCCAGCAGTTTAGCAGGCCTAGCTGGCTACACCTTC.

V usage is TRBV27 and J usage is TRBJ1-2; D uncertain. This CDR3 has 14 residues. Germline CDR1 is MNHEY and CDR2 is SMNVEV (reference sequence). V was clipped by 3 bases and J by 0 bases, with 8 bases between them. CDR3 sequence (DNA): TGTGCCAGCAGTTTGAGTCACCCTAACTATGGCTACACCTTC. Translated, it gives CASSLSHPNYGYTF.

V gene TRBV29-1 combines with J gene TRBJ1-2; the match to TRBD1 covers 11 bases. CDR3 length equals 15 residues. From germline, CDR1 is SQVTM and CDR2 ANQGSEA. The V segment lost 1 base and the J segment 6 bases; nucleotides outside the gene matches: 7. DNA for the CDR3: TGCAGCGTTGAAGGGGGTTGGACAGGGGGCGATGGCTACACCTTC. The encoded protein is CSVEGGWTGGDGYTF.

This chain connects TRBV10-1 to TRBJ2-2, with D possibly matching TRBD1 (6 bases). The CDR3 spans 14 residues. V gave up 6 bases and J gave up 0 bases, with 8 bases separating them. From germline, CDR1 is WNHNN and CDR2 SYGVQD (reference sequence). CDR3 amino acids: CASRQGTNTGELFF. DNA for the CDR3: TGCGCCAGCAGACAGGGAACGAACACCGGGGAGCTGTTTTTT.

Only a few counts were recorded for this clone. The chain uses TRBV30 and TRBJ2-5; a possible D gene is TRBD2 (6 bases). V was trimmed by 2 bases and J by 4 bases, leaving 11 bases between them. The CDR3 totals 13 residues. Germline V gene lookup returns CDR1 GTSNPN and CDR2 SVGIG (reference sequence). Here the CDR3 reads CAWSPMGGETQYF. The DNA for the CDR3 is TGTGCCTGGAGTCCCATGGGGGGAGAGACCCAGTACTTC.

The chain uses TRBV18 and TRBJ1-2; TRBD1 is a possible D gene (5 bases). This CDR3 contains 17 residues. V was clipped by 4 bases and J by 3 bases, with 21 bases between them. Per germline, CDR1 KGHSH and CDR2 LQKENI. The CDR3 sequence is CASSQLKTAPEHYGYTF. The DNA of the CDR3 is TGTGCCAGCTCACAGCTCAAGACAGCCCCAGAGCACTATGGCTACACCTTC.

The CDR3 DNA reads TGTGCCAGCAGTTTCCTCTGGGCAGGGGGAGACACTGAAGCTTTCTTT. Amino acid sequence: CASSFLWAGGDTEAFF. V is TRBV28 and J is TRBJ1-1; TRBD1 agrees at 7 bases. The ends lost 3 bases at V and 3 bases at J; junction bases unmatched: 10. The V gene's germline CDR1 is MDHEN and CDR2 SYDVKM. The CDR3 is 16 amino acids.

The chain links TRBV23-1 to TRBJ2-7, with D possibly TRBD1 on 6 matching bases. TRBV23-1 is known as an ORF, though its function is uncertain. The CDR3 spans 13 residues. V lost 10 bases and J 2 bases, leaving 15 bases between the germline ends. Written as DNA, the CDR3 is TGCGCCATCAACAGGGTGATCGCCTACGAGCAGTACTTC. This codes for CAINRVIAYEQYF.

The rearrangement joins TRBV13 to TRBJ2-1, with 7 bases fitting TRBD1. Losses at the gene ends were 6 bases for V and 2 bases for J; bases not matched to a gene: 10. Germline V CDR1 and CDR2: PRHDT, FYEKMQ (reference sequence). This CDR3 comprises 16 residues. The CDR3 nucleotides are TGTGCCAGCAGTAGCCAACGAGACAGGGCCTACAATGAGCAGTTCTTC. Its protein product is CASSSQRDRAYNEQFF. Variable domain in full (rest from reference TRBV13 and TRBJ2-1): AAGVIQSPRHLIKEKRETATLKCYPIPRHDTVYWYQQGPGQDPQFLISFYEKMQSDKGSIPDRFSAQQFSDYHSELNMSSLELGDSALYFCASSSQRDRAYNEQFFGPGTRLTVL.

This CDR3 reads CASIMEGGYTDTQYF. The CDR3 bases are TGTGCCAGCATAATGGAGGGGGGGTACACAGATACGCAGTATTTT. This chain links TRBV2 with TRBJ2-3; possible D gene TRBD2, 7 bases. Trimming removed 7 bases from V and 2 bases from J, with 16 bases in between. This CDR3 contains 15 residues. Germline V gene sequence: CDR1 SNHLY, CDR2 FYNNEI. Supplemented by reference TRBV2 and TRBJ2-3, the full variable domain reads EPEVTQTPSHQVTQMGQEVILRCVPISNHLYFYWYRQILGQKVEFLVSFYNNEISEKSEIFDDQFSVERPDGSNFTLKIRSTKLEDSAMYFCASIMEGGYTDTQYFGPGTRLTVL.

The gene calls are TRBV9 and TRBJ2-2, with D maybe TRBD1 (6 bases). Germline V gene sequence: CDR1 SGDLS, CDR2 YYNGEE. CDR3 length: 16 amino acids. Trimming left V 1 base short and J 4 bases short, with 14 bases between. The CDR3: CASSVRSGAGTGELFF. The CDR3 bases are TGTGCCAGCAGCGTAAGATCAGGGGCTGGCACCGGGGAGCTGTTTTTT.